One sample yielded the 14 T cell receptor beta chains listed below, sequenced in a study of T cells after yellow fever vaccination. TCRdb reanalysed the 5' RACE reads using MiXCR and keeps one entry per CDR3 protein. Of 120,000 or so distinct CDR3 sequences listed, approximately 8.4% were seen once; the top ten hold 30% to 50%. The specimen comprised CD8+ T cells sorted from PBMCs, sampled on the day of the yellow fever booster vaccination. These receptors originate from a man younger than 35 who received the YFV17D yellow fever vaccine.

In its sample, this clonotype was seen a few times. This rearrangement joins TRBV3-1 to TRBJ2-5, with TRBD2 matching over 10 bases. V was clipped by 5 bases and J by 2 bases; unmatched bases: 5. Germline loops: CDR1 LGHDT, CDR2 YNNKEL (reference sequence). The CDR3 contains 15 residues. CDR3 sequence (DNA): TGTGCCAGCAGCACATGGACTAGCGGACAAGAGACCCAGTACTTC. This gives the protein CASSTWTSGQETQYF.

This clonotype occurred a few times. This sequence joins TRBV7-9 and TRBJ2-3; TRBD2 matches at 9 bases. With 5 bases clipped from V and 5 bases from J, the junction kept 20 bases outside the gene matches. Looked up from germline, CDR1 is SEHNR and CDR2 is FQNEAQ (reference sequence). CDR3 length: 19 amino acids. The CDR3 loop reads CASSPPSELERGVEDTQYF. The DNA for the CDR3 is TGTGCCAGCAGCCCCCCTTCGGAACTGGAGCGGGGGGTCGAAGATACGCAGTATTTT.

This clonotype was counted many times. J is TRBJ2-3 and V is TRBV20-1, with D maybe TRBD2 (6 bases). CDR1 is DFQATT, CDR2 SNEGSKA, per germline (reference sequence). Trimming took off 1 base at V and 5 bases at J, with 13 bases between the two ends. The CDR3 totals 14 residues. The CDR3 sequence is CSARVRDHRDTQYF. The CDR3 region has the DNA TGCAGTGCTAGAGTGCGGGACCACAGAGATACGCAGTATTTT.

The chain combines TRBV12-3 or TRBV12-4 with TRBJ1-5, with 7 bases lining up with TRBD1. Trimming removed 6 bases from V and 0 bases from J; junction bases left unmatched: 8. The CDR3 is 16 residues long. This chain's CDR3 is CASSPATGDSNQPQHF. Here the CDR3 DNA reads TGTGCCAGCAGCCCCGCCACAGGGGATAGCAATCAGCCCCAGCATTTT.

The rearrangement joins TRBV7-8 to TRBJ1-1, with a weak D call TRBD1 (5 bases). The CDR3 spans 13 residues. V lost 6 bases and J 3 bases, leaving 11 bases between the germline ends. Germline V gives CDR1 SGHVS, CDR2 FQNEAQ. The CDR3 sequence is CASRRDGYTEAFF. The DNA for the CDR3 is TGTGCCAGCAGACGGGACGGCTACACTGAAGCTTTCTTT.

The sample holds a few counts of this clonotype. The genes are TRBV20-1 and TRBJ2-7; D gene unclear. CDR3 length: 13 residues. Trimming stripped 4 bases from V and 0 bases from J, with 10 bases between. CDR1 and CDR2 from the germline V gene are DFQATT and SNEGSKA (reference sequence). This chain's CDR3 is CSANLETSYEQYF. The DNA of the CDR3 is TGCAGTGCTAACCTGGAGACCTCCTACGAGCAGTACTTC.

J is TRBJ1-2 and V is TRBV27, with 7 positions matching TRBD1. V was pared by 5 bases and J by 6 bases, with 12 bases of the junction left unmatched. The CDR3 runs 15 residues. Germline V gene lookup returns CDR1 MNHEY and CDR2 SMNVEV (reference sequence). CDR3 protein: CASSPQGQRSDGYTF. CDR3 coding DNA: TGTGCCAGCAGTCCACAGGGACAGCGGAGTGATGGCTACACCTTC.

The sample holds many counts of this clonotype. The J gene is TRBJ2-1, the V gene TRBV20-1; 7 nucleotides agree with TRBD1. Germline lookup yields CDR1 DFQATT and CDR2 SNEGSKA (reference sequence). The trim removed 3 bases at V and 3 bases at J, leaving 2 bases unmatched. CDR3 size: 13 residues. CDR3: CSASDRVYNEQFF. For the CDR3, the DNA is TGCAGTGCTAGTGACAGGGTCTACAATGAGCAGTTCTTC.

The chain is built from TRBV11-3 and TRBJ2-1; unclear D gene. The ends were cut back, 4 bases at V and 5 bases at J, with 15 bases in the middle. The length of the CDR3 is 15 residues. The germline V gene has CDR1 SGHNT and CDR2 YENEEA. The CDR3 spells CASSSTSSRHNEQFF. The CDR3 nucleotides read TGTGCCAGCAGCTCCACCAGTTCGAGACACAATGAGCAGTTCTTC. Full variable domain (outside the CDR3, taken from reference TRBV11-3 and TRBJ2-1): EAGVVQSPRYKIIEKKQPVAFWCNPISGHNTLYWYLQNLGQGPELLIRYENEEAVDDSQLPKDRFSAERLKGVDSTLKIQPAELGDSAVYLCASSSTSSRHNEQFFGPGTRLTVL.

This clonotype showed up just a few times. The J gene is TRBJ2-1, the V gene TRBV7-3; 15 bases line up with TRBD2. Germline V gene data show CDR1 as SGHTA and CDR2 as FQGTGA. The CDR3 covers 18 residues. V lost 5 bases, J lost 7 bases, and 12 bases stayed unmatched. This CDR3 reads CASSLGLAGGPFSNEQFF. The CDR3 DNA follows: TGTGCCAGCAGCCTTGGACTAGCGGGGGGGCCTTTCTCGAATGAGCAGTTCTTC.

The chain combines TRBV28 with TRBJ1-1; 10 bases agree with TRBD1. The CDR3 runs 14 residues. The V gene end was trimmed by 5 bases and the J gene end by 4 bases; junction bases not matched to a gene: 4. Per the germline V gene, CDR1 is MDHEN and CDR2 is SYDVKM. The CDR3 here is CASSPGQGSTEAFF. DNA for the CDR3: TGTGCCAGCAGTCCGGGACAGGGGAGCACTGAAGCTTTCTTT.

The CDR3 nucleotides read TGTGCCAGCAGCGCGGGGGGACAGGGAGTTAATGAGCAGTTCTTC. Encoded protein: CASSAGGQGVNEQFF. V is TRBV7-3 and J is TRBJ2-1; D is perhaps TRBD1 (9 bases). The length of the CDR3 is 15 residues. Germline assignment: CDR1 SGHTA and CDR2 FQGTGA. Between the trimmed V and J ends, which lost 5 bases and 7 bases, there was a span of 18 bases. Together with reference TRBV7-3 and TRBJ2-1, the CDR3 gives the full variable domain: GAGVSQTPSNKVTEKGKYVELRCDPISGHTALYWYRQSLGQGPEFLIYFQGTGAADDSGLPNDRFFAVRPEGSVSTLKIQRTERGDSAVYLCASSAGGQGVNEQFFGPGTRLTVL.

This clonotype was detected only a few times. The gene calls are TRBV5-1 and TRBJ2-7; D may be TRBD1 (5 bases). The V gene lost 0 bases and the J gene lost 5 bases, with 12 bases spanning the gap. The CDR3 totals 14 residues. Germline V CDR1 and CDR2: SGHRS, YFSETQ. CDR3 DNA sequence: TGCGCCAGCAGCTTGGAGTTGGGCAGGGACGAGCAGTACTTC. It codes for CASSLELGRDEQYF.

CDR3 coding DNA: TGCAGCGTTGAAGATCGGACTGTGGGGGAGGTCGGCTACACCTTC. It encodes CSVEDRTVGEVGYTF. V is TRBV29-1 and J is TRBJ1-2; D may be TRBD1 (5 bases). Trimming removed 0 bases at V and 8 bases at J, with 19 bases between. CDR3 length equals 15 residues. Germline V lookup: CDR1 SQVTM, CDR2 ANQGSEA.